Sequencing of this TCR beta chain was carried out in a study of blood T cells in healthy people across ages. Then a second PCR, running roughly 6 to 12 cycles, was carried out with a sample-barcoded 5' primer and a J-beta primer mix. TCRdb processed the 5' RACE reads anew with MiXCR; each CDR3 protein has one entry. This table holds 700,000 to 850,000 distinct CDR3 sequences, about 55% found once. Notes on the study in general: Higher diversity and more naive CD4+ cells were features of long-lived donors, compared to aged donors. Changes in expanded clonotypes were possibly confounded, as the CMV status of donors was unknown.

This clonotype was seen only a few times. Its target is unknown. The germline V gene encodes CDR1 LGHNA and CDR2 YNFKEQ. The CDR3 contains 15 residues. Trimming removed 5 bases from V and 0 bases from J; junction bases left unmatched: 3. The receptor comes from a man older than 75 in good health. Sequences were obtained from blood. The chain employs TRBV4-2 and TRBJ2-3; 9 positions match TRBD2. CDR3 sequence (DNA): TGTGCCAGCAGCGGACTAGCGACTAGCACAGATACGCAGTATTTT. Its translation: CASSGLATSTDTQYF.